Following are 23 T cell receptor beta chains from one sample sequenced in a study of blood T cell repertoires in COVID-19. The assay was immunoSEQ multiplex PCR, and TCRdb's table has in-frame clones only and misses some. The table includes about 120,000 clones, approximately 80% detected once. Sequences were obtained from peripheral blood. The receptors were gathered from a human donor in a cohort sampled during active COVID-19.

The CDR3 is CASSQAPGLSYNEQFF. DNA of the CDR3: TGCGCCAGCAGCCAGGCGCCGGGACTATCATACAATGAGCAGTTCTTC. The V call is TRBV4-1, the J call TRBJ2-1; 7 nucleotides match TRBD2. Trimming at V came to 3 bases and at J to 4 bases, leaving 9 bases not matched to a gene. The length of the CDR3 is 16 residues. Looked up from germline, CDR1 is MGHRA and CDR2 is YSYEKL.

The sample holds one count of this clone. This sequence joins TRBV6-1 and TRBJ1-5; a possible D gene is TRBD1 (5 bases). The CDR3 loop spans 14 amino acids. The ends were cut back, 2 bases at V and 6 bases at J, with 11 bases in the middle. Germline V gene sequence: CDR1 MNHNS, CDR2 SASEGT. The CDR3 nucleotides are TGTGCCAGCAGTGAACTGGGGGGGGGTCAGCCCCAGCATTTT. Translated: CASSELGGGQPQHF.

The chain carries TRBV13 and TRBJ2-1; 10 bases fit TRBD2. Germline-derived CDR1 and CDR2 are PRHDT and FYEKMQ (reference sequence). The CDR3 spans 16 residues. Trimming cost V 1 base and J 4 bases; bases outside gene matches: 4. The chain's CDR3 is CASSLVPSGSYNEQFF. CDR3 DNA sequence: TGTGCCAGCAGCTTAGTTCCTAGCGGGAGTTACAATGAGCAGTTCTTC.

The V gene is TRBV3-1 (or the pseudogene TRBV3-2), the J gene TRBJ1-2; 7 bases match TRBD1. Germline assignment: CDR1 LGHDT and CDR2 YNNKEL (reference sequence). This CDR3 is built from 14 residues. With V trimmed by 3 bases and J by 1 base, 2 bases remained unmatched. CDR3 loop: CASSHWDSNYGYTF. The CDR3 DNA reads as TGTGCCAGCAGCCATTGGGACAGTAACTATGGCTACACCTTC.

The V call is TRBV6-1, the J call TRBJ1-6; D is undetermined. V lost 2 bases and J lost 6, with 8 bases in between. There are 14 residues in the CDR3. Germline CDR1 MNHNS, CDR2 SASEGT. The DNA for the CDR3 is TGTGCCAGCAGTGAATTCAGGTTTAATTCACCCCTCCACTTT. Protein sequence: CASSEFRFNSPLHF.

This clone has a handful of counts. The CDR3 region is CASSPGTRGEQYF. The CDR3 nucleotides are TGCGCCAGCAGCCCTGGGACTAGGGGCGAGCAGTACTTC. The chain recombines TRBV5-1 with TRBJ2-7; TRBD2 matches 8 bases. The V segment lost 4 bases and the J segment 6 bases; nucleotides outside the gene matches: 6. This CDR3 is built from 13 residues. The V gene's germline CDR1 is SGHRS and CDR2 YFSETQ. The full variable domain, with the rest looked up from reference TRBV5-1 and TRBJ2-7, is KAGVTQTPRYLIKTRGQQVTLSCSPISGHRSVSWYQQTPGQGLQFLFEYFSETQRNKGNFPGRFSGRQFSNSRSEMNVSTLELGDSALYLCASSPGTRGEQYFGPGTRLTVT.

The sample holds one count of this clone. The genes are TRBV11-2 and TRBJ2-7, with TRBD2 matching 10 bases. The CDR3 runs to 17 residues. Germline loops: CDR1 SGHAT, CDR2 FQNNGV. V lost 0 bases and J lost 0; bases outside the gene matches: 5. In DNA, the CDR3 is TGTGCCAGCAGCTTAGATTCAGGGACTAGCGTCTCCTACGAGCAGTACTTC. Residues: CASSLDSGTSVSYEQYF.

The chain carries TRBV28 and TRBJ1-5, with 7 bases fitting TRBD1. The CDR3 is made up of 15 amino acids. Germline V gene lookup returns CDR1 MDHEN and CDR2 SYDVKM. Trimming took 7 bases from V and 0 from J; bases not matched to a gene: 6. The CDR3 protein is CASTQRGRSNQPQHF. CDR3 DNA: TGTGCCAGCACCCAAAGGGGGCGTAGCAATCAGCCCCAGCATTTT.

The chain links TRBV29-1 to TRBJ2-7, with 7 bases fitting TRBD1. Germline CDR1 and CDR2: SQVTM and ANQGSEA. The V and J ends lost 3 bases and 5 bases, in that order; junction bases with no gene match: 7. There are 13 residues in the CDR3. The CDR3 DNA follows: TGCAGCGTTGATGGCCTCGGACAGGACGAGCAGTACTTC. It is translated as CSVDGLGQDEQYF.

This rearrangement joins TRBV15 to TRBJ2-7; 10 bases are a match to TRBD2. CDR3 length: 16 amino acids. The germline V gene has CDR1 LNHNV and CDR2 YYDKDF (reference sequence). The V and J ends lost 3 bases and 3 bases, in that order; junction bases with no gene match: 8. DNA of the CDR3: TGTGCCACCAGCAGTTCAGTAGCGGGAGGTGTCTACGAGCAGTACTTC. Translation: CATSSSVAGGVYEQYF.

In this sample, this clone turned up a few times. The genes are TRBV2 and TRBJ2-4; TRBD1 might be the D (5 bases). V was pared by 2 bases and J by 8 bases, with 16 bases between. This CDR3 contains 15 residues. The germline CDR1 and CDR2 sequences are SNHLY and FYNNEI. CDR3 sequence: CASSEKGPPWDIQYF. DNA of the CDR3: TGTGCCAGCAGTGAAAAGGGGCCCCCTTGGGACATTCAGTACTTC.

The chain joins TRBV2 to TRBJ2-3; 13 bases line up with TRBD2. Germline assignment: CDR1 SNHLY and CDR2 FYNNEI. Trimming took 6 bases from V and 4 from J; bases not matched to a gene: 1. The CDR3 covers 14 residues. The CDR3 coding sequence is TGTGCCAGCAGCACTAGCGGGAGGGCAGATACGCAGTATTTT. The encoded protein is CASSTSGRADTQYF.

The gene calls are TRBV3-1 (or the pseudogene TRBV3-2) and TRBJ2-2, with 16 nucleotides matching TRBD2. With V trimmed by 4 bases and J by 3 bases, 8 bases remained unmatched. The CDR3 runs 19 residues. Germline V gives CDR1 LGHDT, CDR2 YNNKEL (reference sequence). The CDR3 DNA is TGTGCCAGCAGCCCCGGGACTAGCGGGAGGGCCCTCTACACCGGGGAGCTGTTTTTT. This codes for CASSPGTSGRALYTGELFF.

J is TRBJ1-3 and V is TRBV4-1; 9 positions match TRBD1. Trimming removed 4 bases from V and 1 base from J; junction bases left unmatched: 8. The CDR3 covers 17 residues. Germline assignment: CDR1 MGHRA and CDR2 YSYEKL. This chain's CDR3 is CASSLGTGTGSGNTIYF. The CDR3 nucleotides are TGCGCCAGCAGCCTAGGGACAGGGACAGGATCTGGAAACACCATATATTTT.

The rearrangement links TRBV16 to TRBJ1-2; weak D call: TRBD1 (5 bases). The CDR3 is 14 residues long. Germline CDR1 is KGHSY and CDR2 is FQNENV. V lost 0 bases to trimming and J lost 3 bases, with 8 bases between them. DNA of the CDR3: TGTGCCAGCAGCCAATCTACGACAGACTATGGCTACACCTTC. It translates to CASSQSTTDYGYTF.

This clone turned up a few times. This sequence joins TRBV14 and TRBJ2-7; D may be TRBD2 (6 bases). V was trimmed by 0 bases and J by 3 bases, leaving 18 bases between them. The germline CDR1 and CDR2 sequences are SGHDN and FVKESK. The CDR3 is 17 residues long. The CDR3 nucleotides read TGTGCCAGCAGCCAAGATGCCGGGGCGCGGGGCCTCTACGAGCAGTACTTC. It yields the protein CASSQDAGARGLYEQYF.

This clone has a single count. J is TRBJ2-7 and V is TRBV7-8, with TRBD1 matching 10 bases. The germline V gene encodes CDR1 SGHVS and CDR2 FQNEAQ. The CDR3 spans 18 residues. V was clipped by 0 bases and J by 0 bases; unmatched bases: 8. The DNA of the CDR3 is TGTGCCAGCAGCTTAGCGTATCGGGACAGGGGATACTCCTACGAGCAGTACTTC. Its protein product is CASSLAYRDRGYSYEQYF.

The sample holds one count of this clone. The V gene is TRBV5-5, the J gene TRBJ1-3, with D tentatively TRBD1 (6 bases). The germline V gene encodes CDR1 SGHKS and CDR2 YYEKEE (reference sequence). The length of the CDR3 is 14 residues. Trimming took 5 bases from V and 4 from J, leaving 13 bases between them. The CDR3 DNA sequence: TGTGCCAGCAGACCAACAGGGTCGGGAAACACCATATATTTT. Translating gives CASRPTGSGNTIYF.

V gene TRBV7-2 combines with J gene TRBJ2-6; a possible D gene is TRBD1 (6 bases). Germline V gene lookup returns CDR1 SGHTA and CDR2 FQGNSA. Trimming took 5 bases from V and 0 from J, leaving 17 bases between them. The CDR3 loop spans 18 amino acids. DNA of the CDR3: TGTGCCAGCAGCCCCAGGGGCACCGGCTTCTCTGGGGCCAACGTCCTGACTTTC. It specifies CASSPRGTGFSGANVLTF.

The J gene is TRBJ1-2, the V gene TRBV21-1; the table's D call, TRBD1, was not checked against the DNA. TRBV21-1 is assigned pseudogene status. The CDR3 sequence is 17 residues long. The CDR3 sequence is CASSKGSRSAGDYGYTF. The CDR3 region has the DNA TGTGCCAGCAGCAAAGGCAGTCGGTCTGCAGGGGACTATGGCTACACCTTC.

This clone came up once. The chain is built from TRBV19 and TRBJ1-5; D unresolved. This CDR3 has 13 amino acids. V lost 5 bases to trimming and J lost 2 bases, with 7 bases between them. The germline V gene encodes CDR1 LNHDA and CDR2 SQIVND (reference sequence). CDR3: CASSWERNQPQHF. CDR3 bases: TGTGCCAGTAGTTGGGAGCGCAATCAGCCCCAGCATTTT.

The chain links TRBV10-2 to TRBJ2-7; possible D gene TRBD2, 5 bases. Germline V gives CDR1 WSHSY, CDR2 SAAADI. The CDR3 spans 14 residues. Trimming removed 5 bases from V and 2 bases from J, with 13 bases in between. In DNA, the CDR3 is TGCGCCAGCAGTCCCTTCCCTAGCACCTACGAGCAGTACTTC. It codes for CASSPFPSTYEQYF.

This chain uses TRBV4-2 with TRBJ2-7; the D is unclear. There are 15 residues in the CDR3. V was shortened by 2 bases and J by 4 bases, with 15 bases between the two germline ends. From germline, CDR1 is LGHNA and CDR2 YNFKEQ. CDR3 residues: CASSQTLVPWYEQYF. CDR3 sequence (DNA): TGTGCCAGCAGCCAAACTCTAGTTCCATGGTACGAGCAGTACTTC.